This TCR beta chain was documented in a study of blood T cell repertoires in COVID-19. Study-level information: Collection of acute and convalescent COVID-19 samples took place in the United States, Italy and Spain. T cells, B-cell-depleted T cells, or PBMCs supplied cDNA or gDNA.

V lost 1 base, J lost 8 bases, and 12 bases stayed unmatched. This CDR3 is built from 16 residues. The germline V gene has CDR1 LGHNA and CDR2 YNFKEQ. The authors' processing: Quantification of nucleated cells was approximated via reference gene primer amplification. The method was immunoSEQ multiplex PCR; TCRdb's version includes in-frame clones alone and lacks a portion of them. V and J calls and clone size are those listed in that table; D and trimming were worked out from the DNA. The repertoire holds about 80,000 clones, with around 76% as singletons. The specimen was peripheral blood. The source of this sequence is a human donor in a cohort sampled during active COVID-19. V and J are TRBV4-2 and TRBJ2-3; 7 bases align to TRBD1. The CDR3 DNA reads TGTGCCAGCAGCCAAGCGGTGGCAGGGGGTTCGGGTACGCAGTATTTT. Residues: CASSQAVAGGSGTQYF.